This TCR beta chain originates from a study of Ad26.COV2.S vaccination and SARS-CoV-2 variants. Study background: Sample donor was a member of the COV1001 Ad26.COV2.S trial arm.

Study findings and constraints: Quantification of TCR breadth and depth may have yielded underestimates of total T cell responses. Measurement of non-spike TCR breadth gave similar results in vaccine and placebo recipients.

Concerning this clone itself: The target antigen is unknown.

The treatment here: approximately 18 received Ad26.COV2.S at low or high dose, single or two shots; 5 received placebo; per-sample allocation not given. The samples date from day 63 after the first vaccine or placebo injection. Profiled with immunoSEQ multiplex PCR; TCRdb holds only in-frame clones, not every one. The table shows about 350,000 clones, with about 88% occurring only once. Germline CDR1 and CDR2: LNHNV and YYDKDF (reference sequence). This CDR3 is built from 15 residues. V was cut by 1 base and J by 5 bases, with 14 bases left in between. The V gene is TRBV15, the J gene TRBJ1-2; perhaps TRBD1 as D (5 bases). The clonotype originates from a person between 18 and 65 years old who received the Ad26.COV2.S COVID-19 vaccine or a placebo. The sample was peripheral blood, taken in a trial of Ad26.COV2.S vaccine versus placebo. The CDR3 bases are TGTGCCACCAGCAGAGGAAATGACAGATCATATGGCTACACCTTC. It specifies CATSRGNDRSYGYTF.